A selection of T cell receptor beta chains follows, all from one sample in a study of blood T cell repertoires in COVID-19. Only in-frame clones appear in the TCRdb table, and some are missing; sequencing was by immunoSEQ multiplex PCR. The table records 380,000 or so clones, about 89% of them present only once. Sequencing input: PBMCs or T cells enriched from blood (not recorded which). These receptors came from a young man who had recovered from COVID-19. The CDR3 runs from the conserved cysteine through the conserved F or W. The D gene is left open where the match is weak. Some rows mark clone size as missing; the rest say once, few, many or name a class of expanded clone.

V	size	J	D	DNA	CDR3
TRBV6-2/TRBV6-3	.	TRBJ1-2	TRBD1	TGTGCCAGCAGTTACGGGACAGCTTACTATGGCTACACCTTC	CASSYGTAYYGYTF
TRBV6-2/TRBV6-3	.	TRBJ2-1	TRBD2	TGTGCCAGCAGTTACTTAGCGGGGGGGTCGGATGAGCAGTTCTTC	CASSYLAGGSDEQFF
TRBV9	.	TRBJ2-3	TRBD2	TGTGCCAGCAGCGTAACTAGCGGCCCCACAGATACGCAGTATTTT	CASSVTSGPTDTQYF
TRBV30	.	TRBJ1-3	.	TGTGCCTGGGCCGGGGAGGGAAACACCATATATTTT	CAWAGEGNTIYF
TRBV19	once	TRBJ1-6	.	TGTGCCAGTACTTTGGACATTTATAATTCACCCCTCCACTTT	CASTLDIYNSPLHF
TRBV9	.	TRBJ2-2	.	TGTGCCAGCAGCGTAAGCGGTCCCGGGGAGCTGTTTTTT	CASSVSGPGELFF
TRBV6-1	.	TRBJ1-4	.	TGTGCCAGCAGTGAAGAAAGGGGACAATTTAATGAAAAACTGTTTTTT	CASSEERGQFNEKLFF
TRBV19	.	TRBJ1-2	TRBD1	TGTGCCAGTACCCGGGACAGAGGAAACTATGGCTACACCTTC	CASTRDRGNYGYTF
TRBV9	.	TRBJ1-5	.	TGTGCCAGCAGCGTAGACAGTGAGCAACCCCAGCATTTT	CASSVDSEQPQHF
TRBV9	.	TRBJ1-6	.	TGTGCCAGCAGCGTTAGCGAGGCAGATTATAATTCACCCCTCCACTTT	CASSVSEADYNSPLHF
TRBV28	.	TRBJ1-1	TRBD1	TGTGCCAGCAGTTTGCGCCAGACAGGGATCCTGAACACTGAAGCTTTCTTT	CASSLRQTGILNTEAFF
TRBV27	few	TRBJ1-6	.	TGTGCCAGCAGTCAGGCGGACTATTCACCCCTCCACTTT	CASSQADYSPLHF
TRBV20-1	.	TRBJ1-2	.	TGCAGTGCTAGTCAGGGGTCAGGGGATGGCTACACCTTC	CSASQGSGDGYTF